Given below is one TCR beta chain in context. The table lists this clone with a few counts. Its antigen is still unknown. Base qualities are not provided; no much larger clone lies one nucleotide away. The entry originates in a study of beta chain features in type 1 diabetes (dated by TCRdb to the late 2010s). As for the study more broadly: No differences in mean age, gender distribution, total cell number or subset yield were found between patients and healthy donors. Whereas all 28 donors provided naive and central memory subsets, regulatory and stem cell-like memory subsets were isolated from just 8 patients and roughly 8 healthy donors. A total of just under 110,000,000 sorted cells were examined across all samples, and RNA yield correlated strongly with the number of cells per subset. The study compared the TCRB repertoires of sorted circulating CD4+ T cell subsets in recently diagnosed type 1 diabetes patients with those in matched healthy donors.

Including the terminal cysteine and phenylalanine, the CDR3 comprises 14 residues. Only the CDR3 DNA stays, 42 bases, in frame from base 1. The CDR1 and CDR2 encoded by the germline V gene are SNHLY and FYNNEI. V lost 6 bases and J lost 0 bases; the stretch between them is 9 bases long. From each donor, a single peripheral blood sample of around 0.12 L on average was drawn into heparinised tubes. A BD FACSAria II and a panel including CD45RO, CCR7, CD25, CD127, CD95 and CD27 were used to sort naive, central memory, regulatory and stem cell-like memory CD4+ T cells. Every sorted population had a purity above 95%. PBMCs were separated immediately by Lymphoprep density gradient centrifugation and were stained directly, without being cultured. So that batch effects would be minimized, each experiment stained and sorted samples in pairs, pairing one healthy donor with one patient. The research as a whole found: Fewer insertions and more nucleotide deletions at VDJ recombination sites were observed in patients with type 1 diabetes, implying thymic rearrangement abnormalities. Sequencing cDNA rather than genomic DNA could over-represent highly expressing activated cells, although activation and CD3 levels did not differ between groups. HLA sub-analyses involved small numbers of individuals, so any influence of HLA type on TCRB rearrangement remained unresolved. Naive, central memory and regulatory TCRB repertoires appeared to be more alike among patients than among healthy donors. A moderate but significant shortening of TCRB CDR3 length was observed in type 1 diabetes patients in all four CD4+ subsets. PCR might favor shorter templates, but patient and control samples were amplified and corrected together, so any skew would affect both groups equally.

The High Capacity cDNA Reverse Transcription Kit was used to reverse transcribe all of the isolated RNA, meaning that expressed TCRB transcripts were what got sequenced. Deep immunoSEQ sequencing was performed on naive, central memory and regulatory T cell samples, with an average of roughly 3.3 million total reads per sample. Sorted cells were lysed in RLT buffer and RNA was extracted with DNase-treated RNeasy Micro or Mini kits, depending on cell number. Each cell subset was processed on its own to prevent cross-contamination, while patient and healthy donor samples were processed together. TCRB sequences were amplified from cDNA with the immunoSEQ multiplex PCR, producing 87-bp fragments spanning the CDR3 region. The amplicons were sequenced using the Illumina HiSeq platform. The source study handled its data this way. Synthetic template baselines were used to correct PCR bias computationally, reads within Hamming distance 2 were collapsed, and singletons that could not be merged were discarded. Reads were aligned against IMGT to assign V, D and J genes, CDR3 length and insertions or deletions at six rearrangement sites. Within each subset, clonotype counts were normalized to sorted cell number, after which true diversity and Gini coefficients were computed with the tcR R package. The overlap coefficient, calculated on TCRB nucleotide sequences, was used to quantify repertoire sharing. Entries here come from immuneACCESS through TCRdb and include only in-frame sequences with V and J called. Some clones fail to appear in such tables; in the studies checked, an unresolved V gene covers under half of the shortfall, and the cause of the remainder is unknown. Clone size and the V and J calls come from that table; the DNA yielded D and trimming. The sample data list some 140,000 clones, and nearly 9.5% of these were observed just once. The ten largest clones add up to around 0.7% of the sample.

Material for sequencing was central memory CD4+ T cells from blood. The clonotype comes from a young man in good health. The rearranged chain carries TRBV2 and TRBJ2-4, with no confidently assigned D gene. The DNA sequence reads TGTGCCAGCAGAAGTAGTCTAGCCAAAAACATTCAGTACTTC. Its protein reads: CASRSSLAKNIQYF.